What follows are 12 T cell receptor beta chains derived from one specimen sequenced in a study of siplizumab effects on memory and regulatory T cells. Sequenced by immunoSEQ multiplex PCR; TCRdb stores in-frame clones only, minus some. The data show around 100,000 clones, with approximately 94% seen just once and roughly 1.4% held by the top ten. Sequenced material: non-Treg CD4+ T cells sorted from blood. Receptors were obtained from a human donor in good health.

This clone was seen just once. The chain uses TRBV14 and TRBJ2-5; 7 bases fit TRBD2. The CDR3 runs to 14 residues. CDR1 and CDR2 from the germline V gene are SGHDN and FVKESK. The junction had 6 bases not matched to a gene; V was cut back by 4 bases and J by 4 bases. The CDR3 loop is CASSRTSGGETQYF. Written as DNA, the CDR3 is TGTGCCAGCAGCCGGACTAGTGGCGGAGAGACCCAGTACTTC.

In DNA form, the CDR3 reads TGTGCCAGCTCACCACGAGGGGATGATACTGAAGCTTTCTTT. Translated: CASSPRGDDTEAFF. This chain links TRBV18 with TRBJ1-1; tentatively, D is TRBD1 (5 bases). Trimming shortened V by 1 base and J by 5 bases, and 11 bases separated the two germline ends. There are 14 residues in the CDR3. Looked up from germline, CDR1 is KGHSH and CDR2 is LQKENI.

This chain uses TRBV19 with TRBJ1-2, with TRBD1 matching 9 bases. The CDR3 covers 17 residues. With 6 bases clipped from V and 3 bases from J, the junction kept 14 bases outside the gene matches. Per germline, CDR1 LNHDA and CDR2 SQIVND (reference sequence). CDR3 coding DNA: TGTGCCAGTAGCCCCGGGACAGGGCTCCTCTCCTACTATGGCTACACCTTC. The encoded protein is CASSPGTGLLSYYGYTF. Full variable domain (remainder filled in from reference TRBV19 and TRBJ1-2): DGGITQSPKYLFRKEGQNVTLSCEQNLNHDAMYWYRQDPGQGLRLIYYSQIVNDFQKGDIAEGYSVSREKKESFPLTVTSAQKNPTAFYLCASSPGTGLLSYYGYTFGSGTRLTVV.

The rearrangement joins TRBV27 to TRBJ2-3, with unresolved D. The V end lost 5 bases, the J end lost 6 bases, and 18 bases lay between the germline ends. This CDR3 is built from 15 residues. From germline, CDR1 is MNHEY and CDR2 SMNVEV (reference sequence). This CDR3 reads CASSRTFLHGDTQYF. The CDR3 region has the DNA TGTGCCAGCAGTCGGACGTTCCTCCACGGGGATACGCAGTATTTT.

The chain has TRBV5-1 and TRBJ2-3; 10 bases are a match to TRBD2. The V gene's germline CDR1 is SGHRS and CDR2 YFSETQ. Germline trimming cut 4 bases from V and 2 bases from J; bases unmatched to any gene: 7. This CDR3 contains 16 residues. CDR3 in amino acids: CASSPGTSEYTDTQYF. The DNA for the CDR3 is TGCGCCAGCAGCCCGGGGACTAGCGAATACACAGATACGCAGTATTTT.

The chain employs TRBV9 and TRBJ2-6; 7 bases line up with TRBD2. Germline V gene sequence: CDR1 SGDLS, CDR2 YYNGEE. CDR3 length equals 15 residues. J gave up 3 bases and V 0 bases, and 0 bases lay outside the gene matches. CDR3 bases: TGTGCCAGCAGCGTAGGGGAGGGTGGGGCCAACGTCCTGACTTTC. Its protein is CASSVGEGGANVLTF.

This sequence joins TRBV6-4 and TRBJ2-1; D could derive from TRBD1 or TRBD2 (5 bases each). This CDR3 region has 15 residues. Trimming removed 0 bases at V and 5 bases at J, with 11 bases between. Germline loops: CDR1 MRHNA, CDR2 SNTAGT. The CDR3 DNA reads as TGTGCCAGCAGTGACTCGATCCGAGGGGACAATGAGCAGTTCTTC. It specifies CASSDSIRGDNEQFF.

The V gene is TRBV7-2, the J gene TRBJ1-5, with D hard to call. CDR1 is SGHTA, CDR2 FQGNSA, per germline. V gave up 2 bases and J gave up 3 bases, with 11 bases separating them. The CDR3 loop spans 15 amino acids. The CDR3 region is CASSLSKGANQPQHF. CDR3 nucleotides: TGTGCCAGCAGCTTATCTAAGGGAGCCAATCAGCCCCAGCATTTT.

In nucleotides, the CDR3 is TGTGCCAGCAGCTTACAGCCGAGCTCTGGGGCCAACGTCCTGACTTTC. Translation: CASSLQPSSGANVLTF. The rearrangement links TRBV7-3 to TRBJ2-6; D gene unclear. This CDR3 has 16 residues. CDR1 and CDR2 from the germline V gene are SGHTA and FQGTGA. Trimming left V 2 bases short and J 0 bases short, with 8 bases between.

The V gene is TRBV2, the J gene TRBJ1-2, with D tentatively TRBD1 (6 bases). V lost 5 bases to trimming and J lost 4 bases, with 11 bases between them. In germline, CDR1 is SNHLY, CDR2 FYNNEI. The CDR3 sequence is 13 residues long. Here the CDR3 DNA reads TGTGCCAGCAGTCCGGACAGTGGCTATGGCTACACCTTC. Protein product: CASSPDSGYGYTF.

The chain couples TRBV7-3 to TRBJ2-3; 8 nucleotides agree with TRBD1. This CDR3 has 16 residues. Trimming removed 3 bases from V and 6 bases from J; junction bases left unmatched: 11. Germline V CDR1 and CDR2: SGHTA, FQGTGA. The CDR3 coding sequence is TGTGCCAGCAGCTTCAACCGACAGGGGAAGGGGGATACGCAGTATTTT. Translated: CASSFNRQGKGDTQYF.

CDR3: CASSPTLANVLTF. The DNA of the CDR3 is TGTGCCAGCTCACCGACGTTAGCCAACGTCCTGACTTTC. V is TRBV18 and J is TRBJ2-6; D uncertain. The CDR3 runs to 13 residues. Trimming pared 3 bases from V and 7 bases from J, leaving 7 bases between. Germline CDR1 KGHSH, CDR2 LQKENI.